One TCR beta chain is described in this entry. The antigen remains undetermined. The data belong to a study of a mutant IDH1 vaccine in newly diagnosed glioma. Study as a whole: Vaccination began 4-6 weeks post radiotherapy alone, or with temozolomide cycles. Beforehand, treatment had been radiotherapy, temozolomide, or both; the majority received both.

Generated by immunoSEQ multiplex PCR, the TCRdb table keeps only in-frame clones and is missing some. Here the sample spans around 30,000 clones, roughly 80% being singletons. The time point: week 35, safety follow-up. A 20-mer mutant IDH1 peptide at 300 ug was injected subcutaneously with topical imiquimod. With V trimmed by 2 bases and J by 3 bases, 5 bases remained unmatched. The length of the CDR3 is 15 residues. Germline V gene lookup returns CDR1 SGHTS and CDR2 YDEGEE. This TCR came from a woman between 18 and 29 years old with glioma. The specimen was PBMCs, collected from a glioma patient whose treatment included an IDH1 peptide vaccine. V usage is TRBV5-8 and J usage is TRBJ2-1; 7 bases map to TRBD2. CDR3 DNA: TGTGCCAGCAGCTTAATGGCTAGCGGCTACAATGAGCAGTTCTTC. Protein product: CASSLMASGYNEQFF. Supplemented by reference TRBV5-8 and TRBJ2-1, the full variable domain reads EAGVTQSPTHLIKTRGQQATLRCSPISGHTSVYWYQQALGLGLQFLLWYDEGEERNRGNFPPRFSGRQFPNYSSELNVNALELEDSALYLCASSLMASGYNEQFFGPGTRLTVL.